The entry below describes one TCR beta chain. Healthy Caucasians were all of the donors. This sample is drawn from a study of identical twins. Each CDR3 protein is one row after TCRdb ran MiXCR on the 5' RACE reads. The sample records about 810,000 distinct CDR3 sequences, about 12% being singletons. This same sample was also part of a study on yellow fever vaccine responses in identical twins.

Sequencing was carried out using PBMCs. The sequence derives from a woman between 18 and 29 years old in good health.

The CDR3 sequence: CSARKDGGPATNEKLFF. In DNA form, the CDR3 reads TGCAGTGCTAGGAAGGACGGGGGCCCCGCAACTAATGAAAAACTGTTTTTT. The chain has TRBV20-1 and TRBJ1-4; perhaps TRBD1 as D (6 bases). V lost 3 bases and J lost 0, with 17 bases in between. The CDR3 runs to 17 residues. Germline CDR1 reads DFQATT; CDR2 reads SNEGSKA (reference sequence).